Below are 28 T cell receptor beta chains sequenced from a single sample in a study of T cell responses to AZD1222 COVID-19 vaccine. The data were produced by immunoSEQ multiplex PCR, yet TCRdb's version contains in-frame clones alone and is incomplete. The sample records approximately 49,000 clones, more than 60% being singletons. The sequences come from peripheral blood, collected on day 0 of MenACWY control vaccination. The receptors here all came from an adult in good health.

V gene TRBV19 combines with J gene TRBJ1-5; tentatively, D is TRBD1 (5 bases). Per germline, CDR1 LNHDA and CDR2 SQIVND (reference sequence). This CDR3 region has 16 residues. V lost 3 bases and J lost 0, with 12 bases in between. The CDR3 is CASSIGPGLSNQPQHF. The CDR3 nucleotides read TGTGCCAGTAGTATTGGTCCAGGGCTTAGCAATCAGCCCCAGCATTTT.

The J gene is TRBJ2-2, the V gene TRBV7-7; 10 bases fit TRBD2. The trim removed 6 bases at V and 2 bases at J, leaving 6 bases unmatched. Germline V gene lookup returns CDR1 SSHAT and CDR2 FNYEAQ (reference sequence). The CDR3 runs to 16 residues. The CDR3 loop reads CASSRGLAANTGELFF. DNA for the CDR3: TGTGCCAGCAGTCGCGGACTAGCGGCTAACACCGGGGAGCTGTTTTTT.

This chain links TRBV18 with TRBJ2-2; 7 bases are a match to TRBD1. The V segment lost 4 bases and the J segment 0 bases; nucleotides outside the gene matches: 11. The CDR3 has 18 residues. From germline, CDR1 is KGHSH and CDR2 LQKENI. For the CDR3, the DNA is TGTGCCAGCTCACGATCGGGACAGCGCAACTCGAACACCGGGGAGCTGTTTTTT. The encoded protein is CASSRSGQRNSNTGELFF.

This chain joins TRBV7-9 and TRBJ1-3; D is ambiguous. CDR1 SEHNR and CDR2 FQNEAQ come from the germline V gene (reference sequence). V was shortened by 6 bases and J by 0 bases, with 6 bases between the two germline ends. CDR3 length equals 13 residues. Here the CDR3 reads CASRLGSGNTIYF. The CDR3 nucleotides read TGTGCCAGCAGGTTGGGCTCTGGAAACACCATATATTTT.

The chain employs TRBV2 and TRBJ1-2; D is uncertain. Germline CDR1 reads SNHLY; CDR2 reads FYNNEI. With 6 bases removed from V and 8 bases from J, the gap between germline ends came to 13 bases. The CDR3 has 12 amino acids. The CDR3 reads CASRAGVTGYTF. CDR3 nucleotides: TGTGCCAGCAGGGCGGGCGTCACGGGCTACACCTTC.

The chain recombines TRBV27 with TRBJ2-7, with D perhaps assigned TRBD1 or TRBD2 (5 bases each). Trimming removed 4 bases from V and 2 bases from J, with 15 bases in between. The CDR3 runs to 15 residues. Germline V lookup: CDR1 MNHEY, CDR2 SMNVEV (reference sequence). CDR3 in DNA: TGTGCCAGCAGTTCACGTGGGACGGCTACCTACGAGCAGTACTTC. Its translation: CASSSRGTATYEQYF.

This chain links TRBV19 with TRBJ1-2, with D possibly matching TRBD1 (5 bases). V was cut by 10 bases and J by 8 bases, with 14 bases left in between. The CDR3 has 11 residues. Germline CDR1 is LNHDA and CDR2 is SQIVND (reference sequence). The CDR3 loop is CATLTREGYTF. The CDR3 DNA is TGTGCCACCTTAACCAGGGAAGGCTACACCTTC.

Only a few counts were recorded for this clone. V is TRBV30 and J is TRBJ1-1; D is undetermined. This CDR3 region has 14 residues. Germline CDR1 is GTSNPN and CDR2 is SVGIG (reference sequence). The V end lost 4 bases, the J end lost 8 bases, and 20 bases lay between the germline ends. CDR3 nucleotide sequence: TGTGCCTGGAAGATGATGACAAGACACTTAGAAGCTTTCTTT. This encodes CAWKMMTRHLEAFF.

V usage is TRBV19 and J usage is TRBJ2-7; 8 positions match TRBD1. CDR3 size: 16 residues. Looked up from germline, CDR1 is LNHDA and CDR2 is SQIVND (reference sequence). Trimming at V came to 6 bases and at J to 0 bases, leaving 10 bases not matched to a gene. The CDR3 protein is CASRAPGGKSSYEQYF. The CDR3 bases are TGTGCCAGTAGAGCCCCAGGGGGCAAAAGCTCCTACGAGCAGTACTTC.

V usage is TRBV5-1 and J usage is TRBJ2-7; tentatively, D is TRBD1 or TRBD2 (5 bases each). V lost 4 bases and J 0 bases, leaving 14 bases between the germline ends. The CDR3 is made up of 15 amino acids. The germline V gene encodes CDR1 SGHRS and CDR2 YFSETQ. CDR3 residues: CASSLGTVSSYEQYF. The CDR3 DNA sequence: TGCGCCAGCAGCCTCGGGACGGTGAGCTCCTACGAGCAGTACTTC.

This clone was counted a single time. The rearrangement uses TRBV4-1 and TRBJ2-1; 12 nucleotides align to TRBD2. Germline CDR1 reads MGHRA; CDR2 reads YSYEKL. There are 16 residues in the CDR3. V lost 1 base to trimming and J lost 2 bases; unmatched junction nucleotides: 0. In DNA, the CDR3 is TGCGCCAGCAGCCAAGGACTAGCGGGAGCCTACAATGAGCAGTTCTTC. It encodes CASSQGLAGAYNEQFF.

V gene TRBV9 combines with J gene TRBJ2-5; no reliable D call. The CDR3 contains 14 residues. Deletions cut 0 bases from V and 1 base from J, with 7 bases between. In germline, CDR1 is SGDLS, CDR2 YYNGEE. The CDR3 here is CASSVGVSQETQYF. The CDR3 region has the DNA TGTGCCAGCAGCGTAGGGGTTTCCCAAGAGACCCAGTACTTC.

Only one count was recorded for this clone. The rearrangement uses TRBV6-1 and TRBJ2-1, with 11 bases matching TRBD2. The CDR3 contains 16 residues. V was pared by 1 base and J by 7 bases, with 6 bases of the junction left unmatched. Germline CDR1 MNHNS, CDR2 SASEGT. CDR3 in amino acids: CASSEGRLAGRNEQFF. The CDR3, as DNA: TGTGCCAGCAGTGAAGGTCGACTAGCGGGACGAAATGAGCAGTTCTTC.

The chain employs TRBV5-6 and TRBJ2-7; tentatively, D is TRBD1 or TRBD2 (5 bases each). Germline assignment: CDR1 SGHDT and CDR2 YYEEEE. Trimming left V 4 bases short and J 2 bases short, with 16 bases between. CDR3 length: 15 amino acids. CDR3 region: CASSLRGHGTYEQYV. Written as DNA, the CDR3 is TGTGCCAGCAGCCTCCGGGGCCACGGGACCTACGAGCAGTACGTC.

The genes are TRBV7-7 and TRBJ2-5, with 10 bases aligning to TRBD2. CDR3 length: 16 residues. Germline CDR1 and CDR2: SSHAT and FNYEAQ (reference sequence). Losses at the gene ends were 2 bases for V and 2 bases for J; bases not matched to a gene: 5. The CDR3 is CASSLFASGSQETQYF. CDR3 sequence (DNA): TGTGCCAGCAGCTTATTTGCTAGCGGGAGTCAAGAGACCCAGTACTTC.

This rearrangement joins TRBV3-1 (or the pseudogene TRBV3-2) to TRBJ2-3, with D tentatively TRBD2 (5 bases). V lost 6 bases to trimming and J lost 1 base, with 11 bases between them. Germline-derived CDR1 and CDR2 are LGHDT and YNNKEL (reference sequence). This CDR3 has 14 amino acids. This chain's CDR3 is CASRKGGGTDTQYF. CDR3 in DNA: TGTGCCAGCAGGAAAGGAGGAGGCACAGATACGCAGTATTTT.

The chain is built from TRBV29-1 and TRBJ1-2; D perhaps matches TRBD1 (6 bases). This CDR3 contains 14 residues. Germline V gives CDR1 SQVTM, CDR2 ANQGSEA. V lost 2 bases to trimming and J lost 0 bases, with 10 bases between them. The CDR3 region has the DNA TGCAGCGTTGAACCAGGGGTTGCTAACTATGGCTACACCTTC. Protein sequence: CSVEPGVANYGYTF. The variable domain in full, with the rest retrieved from reference TRBV29-1 and TRBJ1-2, is SAVISQKPSRDICQRGTSLTIQCQVDSQVTMMFWYRQQPGQSLTLIATANQGSEATYESGFVIDKFPISRPNLTFSTLTVSNMSPEDSSIYLCSVEPGVANYGYTFGSGTRLTVV.

The rearrangement links TRBV5-6 to TRBJ2-5; TRBD2 agrees at 10 bases. V dropped 0 bases and J dropped 4; count of bases not matched to a gene: 3. In germline, CDR1 is SGHDT, CDR2 YYEEEE. The length of the CDR3 is 15 residues. The CDR3 sequence is CASSLGTSGIETQYF. The DNA for the CDR3 is TGTGCCAGCAGCTTGGGGACTAGCGGTATAGAGACCCAGTACTTC.

The chain joins TRBV10-3 to TRBJ2-1; 13 positions agree with TRBD2. Germline V lookup: CDR1 ENHRY, CDR2 SYGVKD. J lost 4 bases, V lost 5 bases, and 2 bases had no gene match. The CDR3 loop spans 15 amino acids. CDR3 loop: CAISSTSGGYNEQFF. The CDR3 nucleotides are TGTGCCATCAGTTCGACTAGCGGGGGGTACAATGAGCAGTTCTTC.

The chain carries TRBV27 and TRBJ1-3; D unclear. The CDR3 consists of 15 residues. V lost 3 bases and J 5 bases, leaving 14 bases between the germline ends. The germline V gene has CDR1 MNHEY and CDR2 SMNVEV (reference sequence). CDR3 region: CASSLSMTGRNTIYF. The CDR3 DNA reads as TGTGCCAGCAGTTTGAGTATGACGGGGAGAAACACCATATATTTT.

This rearrangement joins TRBV28 to TRBJ1-5, with D possibly being TRBD1 (5 bases). Germline loops: CDR1 MDHEN, CDR2 SYDVKM. The CDR3 is 16 amino acids. V dropped 5 bases and J dropped 5 bases, with 19 bases sitting between them. The CDR3 DNA reads as TGTGCCAGCAGTGGGGTTGTTTCGGGGCCCTATCAGCCCCAGCATTTT. This sequence encodes CASSGVVSGPYQPQHF.

V and J are TRBV19 and TRBJ1-2, with 7 bases lining up with TRBD1. Germline CDR1 and CDR2: LNHDA and SQIVND (reference sequence). The CDR3 has 15 amino acids. Losses at the gene ends were 3 bases for V and 2 bases for J; bases not matched to a gene: 6. CDR3 in DNA: TGTGCCAGTAGTATCGGGGACAGCTTAAACTATGGCTACACCTTC. This gives the protein CASSIGDSLNYGYTF.

The chain links TRBV5-6 to TRBJ2-3; no firm D call. CDR3 length: 18 amino acids. The ends were cut back, 6 bases at V and 0 bases at J, with 23 bases in the middle. In germline, CDR1 is SGHDT, CDR2 YYEEEE. CDR3 amino acids: CASIGRTRPFPSTDTQYF. Written as DNA, the CDR3 is TGTGCCAGCATTGGGCGGACGAGGCCGTTCCCTAGCACAGATACGCAGTATTTT.

This chain uses TRBV30 with TRBJ2-3, with 8 positions matching TRBD1. The CDR3 totals 15 residues. V lost 5 bases and J lost 9; bases outside the gene matches: 16. Germline CDR1 and CDR2: GTSNPN and SVGIG (reference sequence). The CDR3 protein is CAWEKTGAKIGTQYF. The CDR3 DNA is TGTGCCTGGGAAAAGACAGGGGCTAAAATAGGGACGCAGTATTTT.

The J gene is TRBJ1-5, the V gene TRBV6-1; D may be TRBD1 (5 bases). Germline V gene data show CDR1 as MNHNS and CDR2 as SASEGT. The CDR3 runs 15 residues. Between the trimmed V and J ends, which lost 2 bases and 2 bases, there was a span of 10 bases. The CDR3 here is CASSEQGRGNQPQHF. CDR3 nucleotides: TGTGCCAGCAGTGAACAGGGTCGGGGCAATCAGCCCCAGCATTTT.

The V and J genes are TRBV5-1 and TRBJ2-5, with D possibly being TRBD2 (5 bases). This CDR3 region has 13 residues. Germline V lookup: CDR1 SGHRS, CDR2 YFSETQ. Trimming shortened V by 2 bases and J by 4 bases, and 9 bases separated the two germline ends. The CDR3 here is CASSFGVGETQYF. DNA for the CDR3: TGCGCCAGCAGCTTCGGGGTAGGAGAGACCCAGTACTTC. Supplemented by reference TRBV5-1 and TRBJ2-5, the full variable domain reads KAGVTQTPRYLIKTRGQQVTLSCSPISGHRSVSWYQQTPGQGLQFLFEYFSETQRNKGNFPGRFSGRQFSNSRSEMNVSTLELGDSALYLCASSFGVGETQYFGPGTRLLVL.

The rearrangement links TRBV9 to TRBJ1-1; D gene unclear. The CDR3 has 14 amino acids. V shed 2 bases and J shed 7 bases, with 15 bases lying between them. Germline CDR1 SGDLS, CDR2 YYNGEE. As DNA, the CDR3 is TGTGCCAGCAGCGTGACACTCTCGATGAGTGAAGCTTTCTTT. Protein sequence: CASSVTLSMSEAFF.

This chain links TRBV10-3 with TRBJ1-5, with D maybe TRBD1 (6 bases). The germline V gene has CDR1 ENHRY and CDR2 SYGVKD. Trimming left V 0 bases short and J 0 bases short, with 9 bases between. The CDR3 spans 16 residues. CDR3 residues: CAISESGTNSNQPQHF. CDR3 sequence (DNA): TGTGCCATCAGTGAGTCTGGGACAAATAGCAATCAGCCCCAGCATTTT.